This T cell receptor (beta chain) appears in the sequencing data of a study of lymphopenia after photon versus proton radiotherapy. Study outcomes and limitations: Oligoclonal CD8+ Temra expansion after nadir drove photon patients' diversity drop. Proton therapy kept repertoires fairly stable, unlike photons, which gained effector/memory cells. A bigger post-nadir fall in TCR diversity correlated inversely with survival time in deceased patients.

The CDR3 spans 17 residues. CDR1 is SGHAT, CDR2 FQDESV, per germline (reference sequence). The V end lost 0 bases, the J end lost 4 bases, and 18 bases lay between the germline ends. Profiled with immunoSEQ multiplex PCR; TCRdb holds only in-frame clones, not every one. Of about 83,000 clones detected, around 82% appear once; the ten largest clones hold over 1.1%. As to this clone: Antigen: not known.

The chain uses TRBV11-1 and TRBJ1-2; weak D call: TRBD1 (6 bases). The clonotype was recovered from a man in his sixties with pancreatic cancer. The source material was peripheral blood, sampled from a patient treated with proton-based radiotherapy. DNA for the CDR3: TGTGCCAGCAGCTTAGCGAGGGGGACAACAGCCCGCTATGGCTACACCTTC. It is translated as CASSLARGTTARYGYTF.